Included here is one TCR beta chain sequence, with context. What it recognizes is unknown. This CDR3 has 15 amino acids. Trimming took off 2 bases at V and 7 bases at J, with 15 bases between the two ends. In germline, CDR1 is SGHRS, CDR2 YFSETQ. These data are taken from a study of blood T cells in healthy people across ages. On the study more broadly: For every two T cells, template switching captured about one barcoded beta molecule. Study-wide results and limits: The authors considered diversity estimates from one million T cells to be underestimates. Fewer expanded clones and more diversity marked long-lived versus aged donors.

With a J-beta primer mix and a sample-barcoded 5' primer, a second PCR ran 7 to 11 cycles. TCRdb passed the 5' RACE reads through MiXCR, listing each CDR3 protein once. The sample gives 660,000 or so distinct CDR3 sequences, roughly 50% of which show up once; roughly 34% is in the top ten. The chain combines TRBV5-1 with TRBJ2-2; possible D gene TRBD1, 5 bases. The source of this sequence is a man in his 60s in good health. Input material: blood. CDR3 in DNA: TGCGCCAGCAGCTTCCTCAATACAGGCGTCGGGGAGCTGTTTTTT. Encoded protein: CASSFLNTGVGELFF.